The 19 T cell receptor beta chains presented below share a single source sample, sequenced in a study of blood T cell repertoires in COVID-19. TCRdb's copy holds only in-frame clones and misses some; the assay was immunoSEQ multiplex PCR. The table includes 200,000 to 250,000 clones, roughly 80% detected once. The sample consisted of peripheral blood. Every receptor here comes from a woman in her sixties or seventies with acute or convalescent COVID-19.

Comment on this clone: One junction end disagrees with the germline gene, perhaps due to a read error. The chain carries TRBV6-1 and TRBJ1-6; D unclear. Germline lookup yields CDR1 MNHNS and CDR2 SASEGT. The CDR3 length is 12 residues. CDR3 protein: CASSDQYSPLHF. DNA for the CDR3: TGTGCTAGCAGTGACCAGTATTCACCCCTCCACTTT.

The rearrangement links TRBV28 to TRBJ1-2; 9 bases map to TRBD1. This CDR3 contains 15 residues. With 2 bases clipped from V and 2 bases from J, the junction kept 3 bases outside the gene matches. Germline values: CDR1 MDHEN, CDR2 SYDVKM. CDR3 region: CASSLVGQGNYGYTF. In DNA, the CDR3 is TGTGCCAGCAGTTTAGTAGGACAGGGGAACTATGGCTACACCTTC.

The chain carries TRBV29-1 and TRBJ2-3; D might be TRBD2 (6 bases). The CDR3 is 15 residues long. Germline V lookup: CDR1 SQVTM, CDR2 ANQGSEA. V was cut by 6 bases and J by 7 bases, with 23 bases left in between. CDR3 protein: CSVPGLLQSKHTQYF. The CDR3 DNA reads as TGCAGCGTCCCGGGACTCCTCCAATCAAAGCATACGCAGTATTTT.

V is TRBV7-9 and J is TRBJ2-2; 10 positions agree with TRBD1. CDR1 and CDR2 (germline): SEHNR, FQNEAQ (reference sequence). With V trimmed by 6 bases and J by 2 bases, 3 bases remained unmatched. The CDR3 has 15 amino acids. CDR3 nucleotide sequence: TGTGCCAGCAGGGGGACAGGGGTAAACACCGGGGAGCTGTTTTTT. The encoded protein is CASRGTGVNTGELFF.

This CDR3 is CASSVRDGGSYEQYF. Here the CDR3 DNA reads TGTGCCAGTAGTGTCCGGGACGGGGGATCCTACGAGCAGTACTTC. The chain uses TRBV19 and TRBJ2-7, with D possibly TRBD2 on 6 matching bases. This CDR3 comprises 15 residues. V was clipped by 5 bases and J by 1 base, with 15 bases between them. The germline CDR1 and CDR2 sequences are LNHDA and SQIVND (reference sequence).

With respect to this clone: Other DNA sequences from this sample encode an identical CDR3 as well. This chain uses TRBV6-5 with TRBJ1-2; TRBD1 agrees at 10 bases. The ends lost 5 bases at V and 5 bases at J; junction bases unmatched: 5. Per germline, CDR1 MNHEY and CDR2 SVGAGI. The CDR3 contains 14 residues. The CDR3 here is CASSRQGAGYGYTF. The CDR3 DNA follows: TGTGCCAGCAGTAGACAGGGGGCGGGGTATGGCTACACCTTC.

V is TRBV29-1 and J is TRBJ2-5; tentatively, D is TRBD2 (6 bases). The CDR3 runs 13 residues. The germline V gene encodes CDR1 SQVTM and CDR2 ANQGSEA. The germline V and J ends were trimmed by 4 bases and 1 base, with 10 bases remaining between them. CDR3 sequence: CSVVVAVQETQYF. The CDR3 coding sequence is TGCAGCGTTGTGGTAGCGGTCCAAGAGACCCAGTACTTC.

The sample holds a few counts of this clone. This chain connects TRBV2 to TRBJ1-1, with a weak D call TRBD1 (6 bases). The CDR3 spans 13 residues. CDR1 and CDR2 (germline): SNHLY, FYNNEI. V dropped 8 bases and J dropped 4 bases, with 14 bases sitting between them. CDR3 bases: TGTGCCAGCGGGAGGGGGTTTGGCACTGAAGCTTTCTTT. Translating it yields CASGRGFGTEAFF.

This clone was seen only a few times. V and J are TRBV11-2 and TRBJ2-4; 14 positions agree with TRBD2. CDR3 size: 18 residues. CDR1 and CDR2 from the germline V gene are SGHAT and FQNNGV. The V gene end was trimmed by 4 bases and the J gene end by 6 bases; junction bases not matched to a gene: 11. The CDR3 loop is CASSSNSGTSGRGNIQYF. The CDR3 region has the DNA TGTGCCAGCAGCTCCAACTCCGGGACTAGCGGGAGAGGAAACATTCAGTACTTC.

This chain joins TRBV28 and TRBJ1-4; D is unclear. Germline V gene data show CDR1 as MDHEN and CDR2 as SYDVKM. The V end lost 5 bases, the J end lost 0 bases, and 10 bases lay between the germline ends. This CDR3 has 15 residues. DNA of the CDR3: TGTGCCAGCAGTATCGGACTCCCAACTAATGAAAAACTGTTTTTT. Its protein is CASSIGLPTNEKLFF. Filled out from reference TRBV28 and TRBJ1-4, the complete variable domain reads DVKVTQSSRYLVKRTGEKVFLECVQDMDHENMFWYRQDPGLGLRLIYFSYDVKMKEKGDIPEGYSVSREKKERFSLILESASTNQTSMYLCASSIGLPTNEKLFFGSGTQLSVL.

V gene TRBV2 combines with J gene TRBJ1-2; D may be TRBD1 (6 bases). Germline lookup yields CDR1 SNHLY and CDR2 FYNNEI. Deletions cut 7 bases from V and 4 bases from J, with 13 bases between. The CDR3 length is 13 residues. CDR3 sequence: CASTIDRPYGYTF. CDR3 sequence (DNA): TGTGCCAGCACTATCGACAGGCCCTATGGCTACACCTTC.

This sequence joins TRBV6-6 and TRBJ1-5, with D possibly TRBD1 on 5 matching bases. Germline CDR1 is MNHNY and CDR2 is SVGAGI (reference sequence). This CDR3 region has 15 residues. V gave up 6 bases and J gave up 2 bases, with 14 bases separating them. CDR3: CASRVGGLGNQPQHF. CDR3 coding DNA: TGTGCCAGCAGGGTGGGGGGATTGGGCAATCAGCCCCAGCATTTT.

The chain employs TRBV19 and TRBJ1-5, with 8 bases that match TRBD1. From germline, CDR1 is LNHDA and CDR2 SQIVND (reference sequence). Trimming removed 6 bases from V and 3 bases from J; junction bases left unmatched: 7. CDR3 length: 15 amino acids. The CDR3 protein is CASRADRDSNQPQHF. The CDR3 coding sequence is TGTGCCAGTAGGGCGGACAGGGATTCCAATCAGCCCCAGCATTTT.

The V gene is TRBV6-6, the J gene TRBJ1-2; D is ambiguous. Germline CDR1 is MNHNY and CDR2 is SVGAGI (reference sequence). This CDR3 is built from 13 residues. V lost 2 bases and J 8 bases, leaving 12 bases between the germline ends. DNA of the CDR3: TGTGCCAGCAGTTACGCCCGGATCGGGGGCTACACCTTC. Residues: CASSYARIGGYTF.

V and J are TRBV29-1 and TRBJ2-1; no definite D call. The germline gives CDR1 SQVTM, CDR2 ANQGSEA. The CDR3 is made up of 15 amino acids. V lost 4 bases, J lost 3 bases, and 16 bases lay in between. The CDR3 sequence: CSVGSPASRYNEQFF. The CDR3 region has the DNA TGCAGCGTTGGGTCCCCGGCTAGTCGCTACAATGAGCAGTTCTTC.

This clone was counted ten times or more. V usage is TRBV21-1 and J usage is TRBJ1-4. TRBV21-1 is given as a pseudogene. CDR3 size: 15 residues. The CDR3 spells CASTCKMQGGEKLFF. For the CDR3, the DNA is TGTGCCAGCACCTGTAAGATGCAGGGAGGAGAAAAACTGTTTTTT.

The chain links TRBV28 to TRBJ2-4; possible D gene TRBD2, 7 bases. The CDR3 totals 20 residues. The V end was cut by 5 bases, the J end by 0 bases, with 26 bases between. Germline assignment: CDR1 MDHEN and CDR2 SYDVKM. The CDR3 region is CASSNWAFRGGAPAKNIQYF. CDR3 DNA sequence: TGTGCCAGCAGTAATTGGGCGTTTAGGGGGGGGGCTCCAGCCAAAAACATTCAGTACTTC.

CDR3 DNA sequence: TGTGCCAGCAGCTTAGGTCCGGGAGCGGGCAATGAGCAGTTCTTC. This codes for CASSLGPGAGNEQFF. V is TRBV11-3 and J is TRBJ2-1, with D maybe TRBD2 (6 bases). Germline V gives CDR1 SGHNT, CDR2 YENEEA. The V and J ends lost 1 base and 6 bases respectively, with 13 bases between them. The CDR3 runs 15 residues.

The chain joins TRBV14 to TRBJ2-7; D is possibly TRBD1 (6 bases). Trimming took off 1 base at V and 7 bases at J, with 14 bases between the two ends. The CDR3 length is 14 residues. Germline lookup yields CDR1 SGHDN and CDR2 FVKESK. The CDR3 region is CASSQGLGAWEQYF. The CDR3 region has the DNA TGTGCCAGCAGCCAAGGGTTGGGGGCTTGGGAGCAGTACTTC. The full variable domain, its missing parts supplied by reference TRBV14 and TRBJ2-7, is EAGVTQFPSHSVIEKGQTVTLRCDPISGHDNLYWYRRVMGKEIKFLLHFVKESKQDESGMPNNRFLAERTGGTYSTLKVQPAELEDSGVYFCASSQGLGAWEQYFGPGTRLTVT.